These 3 T cell receptor beta chains were all obtained from the same sample, sequenced in a study of molecular identifiers for immune sequencing clone quantification (dated by TCRdb to about 2018). Library preparation employed PCR. The sequencer listed for this sample is Illumina MiSeq. The public sequencing data were trimmed at Q25 with fastp and processed into clonotypes with MiXCR by TCRdb, which kept only in-frame beta chains. Identical CDR3 protein sequences are pooled into one entry, listed with their most common genes and DNA. The sample has 15,000 to 25,000 distinct CDR3 sequences on record, 20% to 25% of them singletons. The ten largest clones take up approximately 6.4% of the sample. The sequencing sample was made of naive CD8+ T cells from blood, with Jurkat cell RNA spiked in. Explained via the paper, the cell subset or site label denotes: FACS-sorted CD8+CD4-CCR7+CD45RA+ naive T cells. The receptor set was obtained from a human donor in good health. Some libraries in this study had Jurkat cell RNA spiked in.

Turning to this clonotype: This may come from a read error, since a much larger clone is one base off. The chain carries TRBV28 and TRBJ1-6; D is uncertain. Germline lookup yields CDR1 MDHEN and CDR2 SYDVKM. The CDR3 covers 13 residues. The CDR3, as DNA: TGTGCCGGCAGTTTCACGGGGAATTCACCCCTCCACTTT. Amino acids: CAGSFTGNSPLHF. The variable domain in full, with the rest retrieved from reference TRBV28 and TRBJ1-6, is DVKVTQSSRYLVKRTGEKVFLECVQDMDHENMFWYRQDPGLGLRLIYFSYDVKMKEKGDIPEGYSVSREKKERFSLILESASTNQTSMYLCAGSFTGNSPLHFGNGTRLTVT.

Ten or more counts support this clonotype. The rearrangement uses TRBV7-9 and TRBJ2-7, with D perhaps matching TRBD1 (6 bases). From germline, CDR1 is SEHNR and CDR2 FQNEAQ (reference sequence). This CDR3 is 14 amino acids long. The V gene lost 5 bases and the J gene lost 2 bases, with 13 bases spanning the gap. The CDR3, as DNA: TGTGCCAGCAGCCCTCAGGGGATGCCCTACGAGCAGTACTTC. This encodes CASSPQGMPYEQYF. The entire variable domain, with the rest obtained from reference TRBV7-9 and TRBJ2-7, is as follows: DTGVSQNPRHKITKRGQNVTFRCDPISEHNRLYWYRQTLGQGPEFLTYFQNEAQLEKSRLLSDRFSAERPKGSFSTLEIQRTEQGDSAMYLCASSPQGMPYEQYFGPGTRLTVT.

This clonotype was detected ten times or more. V usage is TRBV28 and J usage is TRBJ1-4; D not resolved. V dropped 4 bases and J dropped 7 bases, with 22 bases sitting between them. The CDR3 consists of 17 residues. Germline CDR1 and CDR2: MDHEN and SYDVKM. The DNA of the CDR3 is TGTGCCAGCAGTTGGCTGGGAGTCCAGCCTGGAGTTGAAAAACTGTTTTTT. Its translation is CASSWLGVQPGVEKLFF.